The present entry profiles one T cell receptor (beta chain) with its context. This sample is drawn from a study of blood T cell repertoires in COVID-19. Across the whole study: Whether acute or convalescent, the COVID-19 samples came from the United States, Italy and Spain. T cells, B-cell-depleted T cells, or PBMCs provided the cDNA or gDNA that served as material.

Sequenced by immunoSEQ multiplex PCR; TCRdb stores in-frame clones only, minus some. There are around 380,000 clones in the sample; over 75% occur only once, and 1% to 1.5% lies in the top ten. The germline V and J ends were trimmed by 3 bases and 5 bases, with 5 bases remaining between them. There are 11 residues in the CDR3. The study drew participants aged about 18 to 95 years from roughly 25 US areas. Which cohort a participant joined came from the clinical history participants gave. The J gene is TRBJ2-7, the V gene TRBV12-3 or TRBV12-4, with D perhaps matching TRBD2 (5 bases). The TCR was taken from a man between 25 and 39 years old who had recovered from COVID-19. Sequencing was performed on PBMCs or T cells enriched from blood (not recorded which). CDR3 coding DNA: TGTGCCAGCAGTTTGAGGGACGAGCAGTACTTC. This gives the protein CASSLRDEQYF.